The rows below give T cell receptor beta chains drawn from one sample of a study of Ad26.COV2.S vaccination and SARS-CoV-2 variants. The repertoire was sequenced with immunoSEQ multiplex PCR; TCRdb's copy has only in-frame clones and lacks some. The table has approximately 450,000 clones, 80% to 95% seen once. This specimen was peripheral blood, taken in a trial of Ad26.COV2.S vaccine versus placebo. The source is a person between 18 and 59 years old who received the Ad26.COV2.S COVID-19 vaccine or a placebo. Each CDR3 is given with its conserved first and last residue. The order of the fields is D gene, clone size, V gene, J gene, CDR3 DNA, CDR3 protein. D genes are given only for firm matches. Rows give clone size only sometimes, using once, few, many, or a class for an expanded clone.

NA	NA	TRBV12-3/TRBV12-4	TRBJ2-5	TGTGCCAGCAGTTTAGAAAGATGGGAGACCCAGTACTTC	CASSLERWETQYF
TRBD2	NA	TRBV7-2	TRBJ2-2	TGTGCCAGCAGCTTAAGCATTTGGAGCGGGAGTGGCACCGGGGAGCTGTTTTTT	CASSLSIWSGSGTGELFF
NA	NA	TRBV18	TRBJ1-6	TGTGCCAGCTCACCACCCCACAGGACCAATAATTCACCCCTCCACTTT	CASSPPHRTNNSPLHF
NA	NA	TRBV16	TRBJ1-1	TGTGCCAGCACCGAAGCCAGGATCACTGAAGCTTTCTTT	CASTEARITEAFF
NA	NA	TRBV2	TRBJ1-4	TGTGCCAGCAGTGAAGCCCGGGACTTGAATGAAAAACTGTTTTTT	CASSEARDLNEKLFF
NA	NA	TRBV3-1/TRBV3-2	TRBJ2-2	TGTGCCAGCAGCCAAATTGGGGAGCTGTTTTTT	CASSQIGELFF
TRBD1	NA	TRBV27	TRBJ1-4	TGTGCCAGCAGTCAGAGACCGCCGGGACAGGGTGGGCCTGGTGAAAAACTGTTTTTT	CASSQRPPGQGGPGEKLFF
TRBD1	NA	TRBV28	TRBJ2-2	TGTGCCAGTCAGGACAGGGGTGGGACCGGGGAGCTGTTTTTT	CASQDRGGTGELFF
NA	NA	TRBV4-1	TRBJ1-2	TGCGCCAGCAGCCTCATGGGGGGTGGCTACACCTTC	CASSLMGGGYTF
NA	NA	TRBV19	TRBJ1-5	TGTGCCAGTAGATACGTAGATAGCAATCAGCCCCAGCATTTT	CASRYVDSNQPQHF
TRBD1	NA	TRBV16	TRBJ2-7	TGTGCCAGCAGTCAACGTACAGGGGGCGGGGGCTACGAGCAGTACTTC	CASSQRTGGGGYEQYF
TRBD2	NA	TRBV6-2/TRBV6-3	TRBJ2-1	TGTGCCAGCAGTTACTGGGCGGGAGTGCGGGCCGACAATGAGCAGTTCTTC	CASSYWAGVRADNEQFF
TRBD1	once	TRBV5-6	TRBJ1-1	TGTGCCAGCAGGTCCCTTAACAGGGGGCTCTCTGAAGCTTTCTTT	CASRSLNRGLSEAFF
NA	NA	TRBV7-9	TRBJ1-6	TGTGCCAGCAGCTTAGGGGGTTCTGGGGATTCACCCCTCCACTTT	CASSLGGSGDSPLHF
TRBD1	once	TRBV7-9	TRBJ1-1	TGTGCCAGCAGCCCTCCAACAGGGGAGGGGACTGAAGCTTTCTTT	CASSPPTGEGTEAFF
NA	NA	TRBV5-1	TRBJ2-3	TGCGCCAGCAGTCTATCCGGGGCAAGTACAGATACGCAGTATTTT	CASSLSGASTDTQYF
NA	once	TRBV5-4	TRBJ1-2	TGTGCCAGCAGCCGCAAAGACGGAAACTATGGCTACACCTTC	CASSRKDGNYGYTF
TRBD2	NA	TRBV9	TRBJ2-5	TGTGCCAGCAGCGTAGCGGGAGGGATACAAGAGACCCAGTACTTC	CASSVAGGIQETQYF
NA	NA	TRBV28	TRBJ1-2	TGTGCCAGCAGTTTAGCCCCGGAATACTATGGCTACACCTTC	CASSLAPEYYGYTF
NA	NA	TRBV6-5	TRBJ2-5	TGTGCCAGCAGTTACGGACAGAGCCAAGAGACCCAGTACTTC	CASSYGQSQETQYF
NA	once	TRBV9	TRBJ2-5	TGTGCCAGCAGTCCTTCCGGGACGGTGCAAGAGACCCAGTACTTC	CASSPSGTVQETQYF
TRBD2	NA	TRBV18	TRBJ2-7	TGTGCCAGCTCACCACCCGGGACTAGCGGGAGCGAGCAGTACTTC	CASSPPGTSGSEQYF
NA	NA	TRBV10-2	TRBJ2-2	TGCGCCACCACCAGGGCGGTATACGGGGAGCTGTTTTTT	CATTRAVYGELFF
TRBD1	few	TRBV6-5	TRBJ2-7	TGTGCCAGCAGCTGGGACAGGGACACGTACGAGCAGTACTTC	CASSWDRDTYEQYF
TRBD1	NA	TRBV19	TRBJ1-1	TGTGCCAGTAGTCCCAGTGGACAGGGGAACACTGAAGCTTTCTTT	CASSPSGQGNTEAFF
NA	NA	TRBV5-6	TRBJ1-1	TGTGCCAGCAGCTTGTGGAGTTGGCAGAGAGAAGCTTTCTTT	CASSLWSWQREAFF
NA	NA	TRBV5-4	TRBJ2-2	TGTGCCAGCAGCTATGACAGAAACACCGGGGAGCTGTTTTTT	CASSYDRNTGELFF
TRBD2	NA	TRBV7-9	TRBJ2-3	TGTGCCAGCACCCATCGAGGGGGCGGGACTAGCGGGAGAGATACGCAGTATTTT	CASTHRGGGTSGRDTQYF
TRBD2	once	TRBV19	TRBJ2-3	TGTGCCAGTAGTCTCCGGACTAGCGCGAACACAGATACGCAGTATTTT	CASSLRTSANTDTQYF
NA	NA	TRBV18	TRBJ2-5	TGTGCCAGCTCACCCAGCAGGTTTGAAGAGACCCAGTACTTC	CASSPSRFEETQYF
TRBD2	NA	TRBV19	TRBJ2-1	TGTGCCAGTAGCCCGACTAGCGGGAGCAGTGAGCAGTTCTTC	CASSPTSGSSEQFF
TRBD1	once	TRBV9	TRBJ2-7	TGTGCCAGCAGCCCTCCGGGACAGGGTTACGAGCAGTACTTC	CASSPPGQGYEQYF
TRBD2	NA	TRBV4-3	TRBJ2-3	TGCGCCAGCAGCGGCGCCGGGGGAGGGCGTGGGAACCCGGATACGCAGTATTTT	CASSGAGGGRGNPDTQYF
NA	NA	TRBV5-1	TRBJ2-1	TGCGCCAGCAGCTTGTCGCAGAGCTCCTACAATGAGCAGTTCTTC	CASSLSQSSYNEQFF
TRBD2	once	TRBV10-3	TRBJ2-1	TGTGCCATCAGTGAGGGACTAGCGGGTTCCTACAATGAGCAGTTCTTC	CAISEGLAGSYNEQFF
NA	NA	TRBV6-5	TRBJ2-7	TGTGCCAGCAGAAGAACAGGGCACTTAACCTACGAGCAGTACTTC	CASRRTGHLTYEQYF
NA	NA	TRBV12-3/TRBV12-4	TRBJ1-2	TGTGCCAGCAGTTTAGTGCAGGACTATGGCTACACCTTC	CASSLVQDYGYTF
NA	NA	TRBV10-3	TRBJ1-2	TGTGCCATCAGTCCCAGGGTTGGCTATGGCTACACCTTC	CAISPRVGYGYTF
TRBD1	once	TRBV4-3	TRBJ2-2	TGCGCCAGCAGCCAACTCATCCAGGGGGCCTACGCGAACACCGGGGAGCTGTTTTTT	CASSQLIQGAYANTGELFF
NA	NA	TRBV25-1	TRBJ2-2	TGTGCCAGCAGTGTACGAGGGATCGGGGAGCTGTTTTTT	CASSVRGIGELFF
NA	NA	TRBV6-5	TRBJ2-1	TGTGCCAGCAGTTCAGGACCCTACAATGAGCAGTTCTTC	CASSSGPYNEQFF
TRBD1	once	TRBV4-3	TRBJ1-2	TGCGCCAGCAGCCAAGATTCAGGGGGGGCGAACTATGGCTACACCTTC	CASSQDSGGANYGYTF
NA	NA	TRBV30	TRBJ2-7	TGTGCCTGGAGTGTACGGTCTAGCTCTACGTCTTACTTC	CAWSVRSSSTSYF
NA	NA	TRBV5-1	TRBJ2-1	TGCGCCAGCACCTTGGGGTTGGAGCAGTTCTTC	CASTLGLEQFF
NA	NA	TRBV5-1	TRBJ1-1	TGCGCCAGCAGCTTGCGTACAGCCTCTAACACTGAAGCTTTCTTT	CASSLRTASNTEAFF
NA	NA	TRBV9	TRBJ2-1	TGTGCCAGCAGCGTAGCCGGGAATGAGCAGTTCTTC	CASSVAGNEQFF
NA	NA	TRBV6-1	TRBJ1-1	TGTGCCAGCAGTGAAATGGAAGAAGCTTTCTTT	CASSEMEEAFF
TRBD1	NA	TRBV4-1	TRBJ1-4	TGCGCCAGCAGCCAAGACGGACAGGGGAATGATGAAAAACTGTTTTTT	CASSQDGQGNDEKLFF
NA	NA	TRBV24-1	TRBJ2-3	TGTGCCACCAGTCCTCGACTCGGGACAGATACGCAGTATTTT	CATSPRLGTDTQYF
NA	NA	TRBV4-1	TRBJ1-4	TGCGCCAGCAGCCCTTCGCCGGGACAACAAAATGAAAAACTGTTTTTT	CASSPSPGQQNEKLFF
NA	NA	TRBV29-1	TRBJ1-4	TGCAGCGTTGGGCACTATGAAAAACTGTTTTTT	CSVGHYEKLFF
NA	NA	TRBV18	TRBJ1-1	TGTGCCAGCTCACCAGGACAGAACACTGAAGCTTTCTTT	CASSPGQNTEAFF
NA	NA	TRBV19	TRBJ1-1	TGTGCCAGTAGTATGAATAGGAACACTGAAGCTTTCTTT	CASSMNRNTEAFF
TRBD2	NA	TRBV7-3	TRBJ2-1	TGTGCCAGCAGCCCCGGGACTAGCGGGAGATACAATGAGCAGTTCTTC	CASSPGTSGRYNEQFF
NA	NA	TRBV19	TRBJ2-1	TGTGCCAGTAGCCCAACAGGGAGCTCCTACAATGAGCAGTTCTTC	CASSPTGSSYNEQFF